The present TCR beta chain was sequenced within a study of cytomegalovirus exposure and HLA in healthy donors. Study-wide results and caveats: In vitro experiments confirmed that three CMV-associated chains were specific for CMV antigens. According to reports, the classifier identified cytomegalovirus status with high specificity and sensitivity. A later analysis reportedly identified an Asian-associated ancestry cluster as carrying fewer N-insertions than the approximately 620-donor mean. TCR beta sequences reportedly predicted the HLA-A and HLA-B alleles of most subjects accurately.

Use of 60 Vbeta and 13 Jbeta primers characterized the PCR. Repertoires were generated with immunoSEQ multiplex PCR, while TCRdb's copy carries only in-frame clones and drops some. Here the sample spans about 240,000 clones, roughly 81% being singletons. Remarks on this clone: No antigen is known for it.

The germline V gene encodes CDR1 MNHEY and CDR2 SMNVEV (reference sequence). With V trimmed by 5 bases and J by 4 bases, 11 bases remained unmatched. This CDR3 comprises 16 residues. Sequenced: PBMCs. The gene calls are TRBV27 and TRBJ1-3; 7 positions match TRBD1. This receptor was identified in a girl aged 2 to 9 in good health and CMV-seronegative. The CDR3 loop reads CASSPRGDGAGNTIYF. CDR3 nucleotides: TGTGCCAGCAGTCCCAGGGGGGATGGAGCCGGAAACACCATATATTTT.